The clone carrying this T cell receptor beta chain was seen a few times. What it binds is unknown. Amplification targeted the TCR beta CDR3 regions, with RNA transcripts as the source material. HTBI primers served in a first-round RT-PCR, which a second-round multiplex PCR followed. TCRdb processed the multiplex PCR reads anew with MiXCR; each CDR3 protein has one entry. This table has around 470,000 distinct CDR3 sequences, approximately 15% appearing once. This entry is derived from a study of Graves' ophthalmopathy and Graves' hyperthyroidism. Orbital computed tomography, thyroid ultrasound, TRAb, serum thyroxine and clinical symptoms formed the basis of diagnosis. Regarding the study as a whole: Among thyroid clonotypes expanded above 0.001 frequency, most also appeared in blood.

The sequence was obtained from a woman younger than 45 with Graves' ophthalmopathy. The sequenced sample consisted of blood.

CDR3 loop: CASSAGQASSYEQYF. CDR3 in DNA: TGTGCCAGCAGCGCAGGACAGGCTAGCTCCTACGAGCAGTACTTC. This chain links TRBV7-9 with TRBJ2-7, with 7 bases fitting TRBD1. V was clipped by 5 bases and J by 0 bases; unmatched bases: 7. The CDR3 consists of 15 residues. CDR1 is SEHNR, CDR2 FQNEAQ, per germline (reference sequence). Combining the CDR3 with reference TRBV7-9 and TRBJ2-7 gives the whole variable domain DTGVSQNPRHKITKRGQNVTFRCDPISEHNRLYWYRQTLGQGPEFLTYFQNEAQLEKSRLLSDRFSAERPKGSFSTLEIQRTEQGDSAMYLCASSAGQASSYEQYFGPGTRLTVT.